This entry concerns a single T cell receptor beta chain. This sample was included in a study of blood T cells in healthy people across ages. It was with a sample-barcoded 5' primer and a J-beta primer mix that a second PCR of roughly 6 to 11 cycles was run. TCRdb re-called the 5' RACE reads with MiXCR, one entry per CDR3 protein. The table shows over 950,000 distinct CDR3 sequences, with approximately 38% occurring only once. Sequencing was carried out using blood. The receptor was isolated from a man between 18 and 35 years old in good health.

The CDR3 DNA sequence: TGTGCCACCGAACTAGCGGGGGGGCGTAATGAGCAGTACTTC. It encodes CATELAGGRNEQYF. This sequence joins TRBV15 and TRBJ2-5; 13 bases map to TRBD2. The length of the CDR3 is 14 residues. V shed 8 bases and J 11 bases; nucleotides not matched to a gene: 11. CDR1 and CDR2 from the germline V gene are LNHNV and YYDKDF (reference sequence).